These 32 T cell receptor beta chains were all obtained from the same sample, sequenced in a study of PD-1 blockade in classical Hodgkin lymphoma. All patients relapsed after autologous stem cell transplantation, and brentuximab vedotin exposure varied. The data were produced by immunoSEQ multiplex PCR, yet TCRdb's version contains in-frame clones alone and is incomplete. The table lists approximately 89,000 clones, around 80% of them singletons. This sample comprised peripheral blood mononuclear cells (PBMCs), obtained at baseline. Receptors originate from a human donor with classical Hodgkin lymphoma.

V usage is TRBV5-5 and J usage is TRBJ1-5; possibly TRBD1 for D (6 bases). V lost 2 bases and J lost 7, with 13 bases in between. In germline, CDR1 is SGHKS, CDR2 YYEKEE (reference sequence). CDR3 length: 14 residues. CDR3 amino acids: CASSFSGGAQPQHF. As DNA, the CDR3 is TGTGCCAGCAGCTTCAGCGGGGGGGCGCAGCCCCAGCATTTT.

As regards this clone: The junction shows a germline mismatch at one end, possibly a read error. The V call is TRBV15, the J call TRBJ2-6; 10 nucleotides align to TRBD1. The CDR3 extends over 18 amino acids. Germline V gives CDR1 LNHNV, CDR2 YYDKDF (reference sequence). The CDR3 nucleotides are TGTGCCACCAGCAGCCGGGACAGGGGCCCATCTGCGGCCAACGTCCTGACTTTC. It encodes CATSSRDRGPSAANVLTF.

This chain joins TRBV5-4 and TRBJ1-1, with D perhaps matching TRBD1 (6 bases). The CDR3 is 16 residues long. CDR1 and CDR2 from the germline V gene are SGHNT and YYREEE (reference sequence). Trimming removed 1 base at V and 5 bases at J, with 18 bases between. For the CDR3, the DNA is TGTGCCAGCAGCTTGAATTCCCAGGGGCTGGGGACTGAAGCTTTCTTT. It specifies CASSLNSQGLGTEAFF.

The genes are TRBV9 and TRBJ2-1; unclear D gene. Trimming took 0 bases from V and 0 from J, leaving 13 bases between them. Looked up from germline, CDR1 is SGDLS and CDR2 is YYNGEE. The CDR3 is 17 amino acids. This CDR3 is CASSVATSLSSYNEQFF. For the CDR3, the DNA is TGTGCCAGCAGCGTAGCTACGTCGTTGAGCTCCTACAATGAGCAGTTCTTC.

The chain recombines TRBV4-1 with TRBJ1-6, with unresolved D. Trimming removed 1 base from V and 6 bases from J, with 16 bases in between. CDR1 and CDR2 (germline): MGHRA, YSYEKL. The CDR3 runs to 17 residues. CDR3 loop: CASSQGAAFATNSPLHF. The DNA for the CDR3 is TGCGCCAGCAGCCAAGGGGCCGCTTTTGCGACTAATTCACCCCTCCACTTT.

V is TRBV28 and J is TRBJ2-1; 8 bases are a match to TRBD2. This CDR3 region has 15 residues. The germline V gene has CDR1 MDHEN and CDR2 SYDVKM. Trimming removed 4 bases from V and 3 bases from J; junction bases left unmatched: 5. DNA for the CDR3: TGTGCCAGCAGTTATCCGGGACTAGGCTACAATGAGCAGTTCTTC. Protein sequence: CASSYPGLGYNEQFF.

The chain joins TRBV18 to TRBJ2-3; 7 bases are shared with TRBD1. Germline V gives CDR1 KGHSH, CDR2 LQKENI. This CDR3 has 15 amino acids. The junction had 6 bases not matched to a gene; V was cut back by 4 bases and J by 2 bases. CDR3 in amino acids: CASSLGTAITDTQYF. CDR3 nucleotides: TGTGCCAGCTCACTAGGGACAGCCATCACAGATACGCAGTATTTT.

The chain links TRBV29-1 to TRBJ1-2, with D maybe TRBD1 (6 bases). CDR1 and CDR2 from the germline V gene are SQVTM and ANQGSEA. This CDR3 is 13 amino acids long. V was trimmed by 6 bases and J by 8 bases, leaving 19 bases between them. CDR3 sequence: CSVGGRGAGGYTF. For the CDR3, the DNA is TGCAGCGTGGGAGGACGGGGGGCGGGAGGCTACACCTTC.

The table lists this clone with a few counts. The CDR3 sequence: CSASDREGYTF. CDR3 DNA sequence: TGCAGTGCTAGCGACAGGGAGGGCTACACCTTC. The chain uses TRBV20-1 and TRBJ1-2; 7 positions agree with TRBD1. Germline lookup yields CDR1 DFQATT and CDR2 SNEGSKA (reference sequence). After removal of 3 bases from V and 8 bases from J, the junction contained 3 bases not matched to a gene. The CDR3 covers 11 residues.

The CDR3 bases are TGTGCCAGCAGCTCGGGACTAGCGGGCCGACAAGAGACCCAGTACTTC. This translates into CASSSGLAGRQETQYF. This sequence joins TRBV7-2 and TRBJ2-5, with 12 bases identical to TRBD2. Germline loops: CDR1 SGHTA, CDR2 FQGNSA. The length of the CDR3 is 16 residues. V dropped 4 bases and J dropped 2; count of bases not matched to a gene: 5.

V usage is TRBV5-1 and J usage is TRBJ2-5, with a possible D match to TRBD2 (6 bases). Trimming cost V 4 bases and J 5 bases, with 15 bases left between them. The V gene's germline CDR1 is SGHRS and CDR2 YFSETQ. The CDR3 runs to 14 residues. CDR3 sequence reads: CASSLAGIEETQYF. The CDR3 DNA is TGCGCCAGCAGCCTGGCGGGGATTGAGGAGACCCAGTACTTC.

The genes are TRBV29-1 and TRBJ2-3, with D tentatively TRBD2 (6 bases). The V end was cut by 4 bases, the J end by 6 bases, with 14 bases between. Germline V gene sequence: CDR1 SQVTM, CDR2 ANQGSEA. There are 13 residues in the CDR3. In DNA form, the CDR3 reads TGCAGCGTTGTTATCGGGAGCGGTGATACGCAGTATTTT. This gives the protein CSVVIGSGDTQYF.

Within the sample, this clone is large. The rearrangement joins TRBV9 to TRBJ2-7; TRBD1 matches 7 bases. The length of the CDR3 is 13 residues. V was clipped by 1 base and J by 5 bases; unmatched bases: 3. Germline loops: CDR1 SGDLS, CDR2 YYNGEE. In nucleotides, the CDR3 is TGTGCCAGCAGCGTAAACGACAGGGACGAGCAGTACTTC. It yields the protein CASSVNDRDEQYF.

V is TRBV5-1 and J is TRBJ2-7, with D perhaps given as TRBD1 or TRBD2 (5 bases each). The CDR3 spans 15 residues. The V gene's germline CDR1 is SGHRS and CDR2 YFSETQ. Trimming pared 7 bases from V and 6 bases from J, leaving 23 bases between. The CDR3 DNA reads TGCGCCAGCTCCCACCAGACGAAAGGGACGTCCGAGCAGTACTTC. This gives the protein CASSHQTKGTSEQYF.

The chain has TRBV5-1 and TRBJ1-4; 7 bases are a match to TRBD1. The CDR3 covers 15 residues. V lost 4 bases to trimming and J lost 6 bases; unmatched junction nucleotides: 9. Germline CDR1 and CDR2: SGHRS and YFSETQ. In DNA form, the CDR3 reads TGCGCCAGCAGCGGTGAGGGGGCAAGGGATGAAAAACTGTTTTTT. Protein: CASSGEGARDEKLFF.

This clone showed up just a few times. This chain uses TRBV5-6 with TRBJ1-5, with TRBD1 matching over 9 bases. CDR3 length equals 13 residues. After removal of 4 bases from V and 7 bases from J, the junction contained 3 bases not matched to a gene. Germline loops: CDR1 SGHDT, CDR2 YYEEEE. CDR3 sequence reads: CASSRTGVQPQHF. The CDR3 DNA reads TGTGCCAGCAGCAGGACAGGGGTCCAGCCCCAGCATTTT.

The chain joins TRBV5-4 to TRBJ2-1, with D tentatively TRBD1 (5 bases). From germline, CDR1 is SGHNT and CDR2 YYREEE (reference sequence). Trimming cost V 4 bases and J 8 bases, with 19 bases left between them. The CDR3 runs 15 residues. CDR3: CASSSQGTSRDEQFF. The CDR3 nucleotides read TGTGCCAGCAGCAGCCAGGGCACCTCACGGGATGAGCAGTTCTTC.

The V and J genes are TRBV29-1 and TRBJ1-1; D might be TRBD1 (5 bases). Germline loops: CDR1 SQVTM, CDR2 ANQGSEA. There are 12 residues in the CDR3. V was shortened by 7 bases and J by 1 base, with 10 bases between the two germline ends. In DNA, the CDR3 is TGCAGCGCCAGGACAACGAACACTGAAGCTTTCTTT. Its translation is CSARTTNTEAFF.

The rearrangement joins TRBV19 to TRBJ1-5; D is unclear. Deletions cut 2 bases from V and 3 bases from J, with 8 bases between. The germline gives CDR1 LNHDA, CDR2 SQIVND (reference sequence). The CDR3 length is 14 residues. The CDR3 protein is CASSIITANQPQHF. The DNA of the CDR3 is TGTGCCAGTAGTATAATCACAGCCAATCAGCCCCAGCATTTT.

CDR3 loop: CASSYQGGTEAFF. The CDR3 DNA is TGTGCCAGCAGCTACCAGGGGGGCACTGAAGCTTTCTTT. The V and J genes are TRBV5-6 and TRBJ1-1, with 7 bases fitting TRBD1. J gave up 4 bases and V 3 bases, and 3 bases lay outside the gene matches. Germline CDR1 is SGHDT and CDR2 is YYEEEE. The CDR3 has 13 amino acids. Full variable domain (rest looked up from reference TRBV5-6 and TRBJ1-1): DAGVTQSPTHLIKTRGQQVTLRCSPKSGHDTVSWYQQALGQGPQFIFQYYEEEERQRGNFPDRFSGHQFPNYSSELNVNALLLGDSALYLCASSYQGGTEAFFGQGTRLTVV.

The chain is built from TRBV10-3 and TRBJ2-3; 14 bases agree with TRBD2. Per the germline V gene, CDR1 is ENHRY and CDR2 is SYGVKD. The CDR3 has 17 residues. The V segment lost 5 bases and the J segment 5 bases; nucleotides outside the gene matches: 9. DNA for the CDR3: TGTGCCATCAGTCCGTCCCCGGGACTAGCGGGAGTAGATACGCAGTATTTT. It yields the protein CAISPSPGLAGVDTQYF.

The chain carries TRBV10-1 and TRBJ1-3; D not certain. Trimming shortened V by 2 bases and J by 3 bases, and 23 bases separated the two germline ends. Germline V CDR1 and CDR2: WNHNN, SYGVQD (reference sequence). This CDR3 has 19 amino acids. Here the CDR3 reads CASSEKEIVTQPVGNTIYF. The CDR3 coding sequence is TGCGCCAGCAGTGAGAAGGAAATCGTAACACAACCAGTTGGAAACACCATATATTTT.

This chain uses TRBV9 with TRBJ2-3, with D perhaps matching TRBD1 or TRBD2 (5 bases each). The length of the CDR3 is 15 residues. V was shortened by 0 bases and J by 3 bases, with 11 bases between the two germline ends. Per the germline V gene, CDR1 is SGDLS and CDR2 is YYNGEE. CDR3 region: CASSVGDPATDTQYF. As DNA, the CDR3 is TGTGCCAGCAGCGTAGGGGACCCCGCAACAGATACGCAGTATTTT.

This clone occurred once. The chain has TRBV7-2 and TRBJ2-1; D gene unclear. In germline, CDR1 is SGHTA, CDR2 FQGNSA. V was clipped by 1 base and J by 4 bases, with 11 bases between them. There are 15 residues in the CDR3. CDR3 residues: CASSLEATQYNEQFF. In DNA, the CDR3 is TGTGCCAGCAGCTTAGAAGCAACCCAATACAATGAGCAGTTCTTC.

CDR3 nucleotide sequence: TGTGCCAGCAGTTTGGGGAGGTTAGTCAGCGAGCAGTACTTC. Translating it yields CASSLGRLVSEQYF. The V and J genes are TRBV7-2 and TRBJ2-7, with D possibly matching TRBD2 (6 bases). This CDR3 spans 14 amino acids. Germline V CDR1 and CDR2: SGHTA, FQGNSA. Trimming stripped 6 bases from V and 6 bases from J, with 18 bases between. The full variable domain, completed using reference TRBV7-2 and TRBJ2-7, is GAGVSQSPSNKVTEKGKDVELRCDPISGHTALYWYRQSLGQGLEFLIYFQGNSAPDKSGLPSDRFSAERTGGSVSTLTIQRTQQEDSAVYLCASSLGRLVSEQYFGPGTRLTVT.

CDR3 DNA: TGTGCCAGCTCACTTGCGGGGGGGGACTACAATGAGCAGTTCTTC. This gives the protein CASSLAGGDYNEQFF. The chain carries TRBV18 and TRBJ2-1, with 9 bases matching TRBD2. The trim removed 4 bases at V and 3 bases at J, leaving 4 bases unmatched. The CDR3 consists of 15 residues. The germline V gene encodes CDR1 KGHSH and CDR2 LQKENI.

Concerning this clone: Other DNA sequences from this sample encode an identical CDR3 as well. The gene calls are TRBV5-1 and TRBJ2-2; 9 bases agree with TRBD2. J gave up 5 bases and V 0 bases, and 2 bases lay outside the gene matches. Germline CDR1 reads SGHRS; CDR2 reads YFSETQ. The CDR3 extends over 15 amino acids. CDR3 nucleotides: TGCGCCAGCAGCTTGGACCTAGCGGGAACCGGGGAGCTGTTTTTT. Translating it yields CASSLDLAGTGELFF.

The chain has TRBV27 and TRBJ2-1, with 7 bases fitting TRBD2. The CDR3 runs 13 residues. The J segment lost 6 bases and the V segment lost 3 bases, leaving 2 bases of the junction unmatched. Germline V lookup: CDR1 MNHEY, CDR2 SMNVEV (reference sequence). CDR3 amino acids: CASSFRGSNEQFF. CDR3 coding DNA: TGTGCCAGCAGTTTTCGCGGGAGCAATGAGCAGTTCTTC.

The chain couples TRBV7-8 to TRBJ2-7; 8 bases map to TRBD1. The V gene's germline CDR1 is SGHVS and CDR2 FQNEAQ. CDR3 length: 15 residues. The J segment lost 7 bases and the V segment lost 2 bases, leaving 10 bases of the junction unmatched. CDR3 residues: CASSLLDREPAEQYF. The CDR3 nucleotides read TGTGCCAGCAGCTTATTGGACAGGGAGCCAGCAGAGCAGTACTTC.

The chain links TRBV5-6 to TRBJ2-7; 7 bases are a match to TRBD2. CDR3 length equals 15 residues. Trimming at V came to 5 bases and at J to 3 bases, leaving 11 bases not matched to a gene. Germline assignment: CDR1 SGHDT and CDR2 YYEEEE. The CDR3 sequence is CASSESSGFRYEQYF. CDR3 DNA: TGTGCCAGCAGTGAGAGTAGCGGGTTCCGCTACGAGCAGTACTTC. The full variable domain, completed using reference TRBV5-6 and TRBJ2-7, is DAGVTQSPTHLIKTRGQQVTLRCSPKSGHDTVSWYQQALGQGPQFIFQYYEEEERQRGNFPDRFSGHQFPNYSSELNVNALLLGDSALYLCASSESSGFRYEQYFGPGTRLTVT.

CDR3 amino acids: CASSPSRTNAGGEQFF. In DNA form, the CDR3 reads TGTGCCAGCAGCCCGTCCCGGACGAACGCGGGCGGTGAGCAGTTCTTC. V is TRBV7-3 and J is TRBJ2-1, with a tentative D call TRBD2 (5 bases). The CDR3 spans 16 residues. Germline V gene data show CDR1 as SGHTA and CDR2 as FQGTGA. The V and J ends lost 5 bases and 9 bases respectively, with 23 bases between them.

The rearrangement uses TRBV28 and TRBJ2-7, with TRBD2 matching 7 bases. The CDR3 contains 15 residues. V lost 4 bases to trimming and J lost 3 bases; unmatched junction nucleotides: 9. Germline CDR1 MDHEN, CDR2 SYDVKM. The CDR3 DNA reads TGTGCCAGCAGTTCGTGGGAGGGAGGGCTCTACGAGCAGTACTTC. Amino acids: CASSSWEGGLYEQYF.